Here is one T cell receptor beta chain with its context. Its antigen is still unknown. The CDR3 has 15 residues. The data originate from a study of OX40 agonist ivuxolimab in advanced cancers. Background on the study: An agonistic anti-OX40 (CD134) antibody, ivuxolimab, was used to treat the patients.

Study results and caveats: CD4+ and CD8+ blood T cells expanded clonally by week 6 at 0.1 to 3.0 mg/kg. Antigen specificity of clonally expanded peripheral T cells was not established. At 0.1-3.0 mg/kg, partial responders had clonal expansion among the lowest observed.

TCRdb's table, derived via immunoSEQ multiplex PCR, lists solely in-frame clones and lacks some. Of 70,000 or so clones in the sample, approximately 89% were seen once. The input for sequencing was CD4+ or CD8+ T cells sorted from blood, taken in a trial of the OX40 agonist ivuxolimab. The chain combines TRBV1 with TRBJ1-6. TRBV1 counts as a pseudogene. The TCR sequence derives from an adult with an advanced solid tumor such as melanoma, head and neck, liver or kidney cancer. CDR3 loop: CTSRRFRPYNSPLHF. CDR3 nucleotide sequence: TGCACCAGCCGTCGGTTCAGACCTTATAATTCACCCCTCCACTTT.